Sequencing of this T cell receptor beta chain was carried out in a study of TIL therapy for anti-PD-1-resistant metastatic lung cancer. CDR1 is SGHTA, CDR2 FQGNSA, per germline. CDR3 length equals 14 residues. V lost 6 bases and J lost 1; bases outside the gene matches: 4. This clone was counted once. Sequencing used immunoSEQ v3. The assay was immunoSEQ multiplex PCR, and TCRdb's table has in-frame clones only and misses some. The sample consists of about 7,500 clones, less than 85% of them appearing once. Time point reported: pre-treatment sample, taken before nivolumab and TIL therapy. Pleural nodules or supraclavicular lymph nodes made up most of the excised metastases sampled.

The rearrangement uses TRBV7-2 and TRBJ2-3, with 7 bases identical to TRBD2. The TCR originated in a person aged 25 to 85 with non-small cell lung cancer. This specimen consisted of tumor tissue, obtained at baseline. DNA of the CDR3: TGTGCCAGCAGGCGGGAGTGGGGCACAGATACGCAGTATTTT. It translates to CASRREWGTDTQYF.